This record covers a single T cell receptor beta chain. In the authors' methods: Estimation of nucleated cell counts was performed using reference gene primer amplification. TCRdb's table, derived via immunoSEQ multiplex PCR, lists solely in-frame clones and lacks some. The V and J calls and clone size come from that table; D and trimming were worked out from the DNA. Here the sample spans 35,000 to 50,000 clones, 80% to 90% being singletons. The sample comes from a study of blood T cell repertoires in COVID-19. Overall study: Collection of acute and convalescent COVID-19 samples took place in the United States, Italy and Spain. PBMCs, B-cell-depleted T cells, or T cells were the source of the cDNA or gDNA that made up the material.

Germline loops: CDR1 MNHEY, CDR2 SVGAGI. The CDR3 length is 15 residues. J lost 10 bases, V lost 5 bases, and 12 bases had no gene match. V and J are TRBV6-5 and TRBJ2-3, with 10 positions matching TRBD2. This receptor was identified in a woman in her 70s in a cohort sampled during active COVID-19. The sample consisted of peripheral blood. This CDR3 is CASSQTSGPTLPQYF. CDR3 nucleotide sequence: TGTGCCAGCAGTCAGACTAGCGGGCCAACGCTCCCGCAGTATTTT.